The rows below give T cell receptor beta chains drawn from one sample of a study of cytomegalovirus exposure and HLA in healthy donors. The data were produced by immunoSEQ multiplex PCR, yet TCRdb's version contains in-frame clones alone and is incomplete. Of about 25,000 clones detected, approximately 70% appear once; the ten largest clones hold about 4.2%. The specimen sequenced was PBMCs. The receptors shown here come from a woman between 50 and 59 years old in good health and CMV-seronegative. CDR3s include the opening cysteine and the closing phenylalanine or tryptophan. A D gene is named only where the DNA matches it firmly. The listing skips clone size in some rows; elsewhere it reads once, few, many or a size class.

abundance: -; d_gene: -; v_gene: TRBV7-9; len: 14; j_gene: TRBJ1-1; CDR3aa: CASSLSPRNTEAFF; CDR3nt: TGTGCCAGCAGCTTATCTCCCCGGAACACTGAAGCTTTCTTT
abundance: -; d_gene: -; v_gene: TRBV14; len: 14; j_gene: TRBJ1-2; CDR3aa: CASSPGHQGYGYTF; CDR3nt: TGTGCCAGCAGCCCGGGACACCAGGGCTATGGCTACACCTTC
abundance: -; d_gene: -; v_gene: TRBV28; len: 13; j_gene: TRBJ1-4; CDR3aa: CASLRQGNEKLFF; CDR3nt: TGTGCCAGCCTTCGGCAGGGGAATGAAAAACTGTTTTTT
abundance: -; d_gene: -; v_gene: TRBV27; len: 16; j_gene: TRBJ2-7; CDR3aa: CASSLSVSVFAYEQYF; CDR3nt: TGTGCCAGCAGTTTATCGGTTTCGGTCTTCGCCTACGAGCAGTACTTC
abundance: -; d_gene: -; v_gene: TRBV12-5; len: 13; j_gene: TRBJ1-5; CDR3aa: CASGSQSNQPQHF; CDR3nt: TGTGCTAGTGGTTCACAGAGCAATCAGCCCCAGCATTTT
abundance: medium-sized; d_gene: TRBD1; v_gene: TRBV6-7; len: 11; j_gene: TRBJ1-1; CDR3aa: CASSSRDRAFF; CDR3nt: TGTGCCAGCAGTAGCCGGGACAGAGCTTTCTTT
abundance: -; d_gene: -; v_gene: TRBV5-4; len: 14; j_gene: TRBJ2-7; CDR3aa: CASSFDSRSYEQYF; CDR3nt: TGTGCCAGCAGCTTTGACAGCCGCTCCTACGAGCAGTACTTC
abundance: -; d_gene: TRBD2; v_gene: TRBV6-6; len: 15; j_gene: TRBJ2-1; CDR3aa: CASSLQLAGVNEQFF; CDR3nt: TGTGCCAGCAGTTTACAACTAGCGGGGGTCAATGAGCAGTTCTTC
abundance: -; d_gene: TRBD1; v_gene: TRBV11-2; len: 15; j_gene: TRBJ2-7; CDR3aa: CASSLVDRGPYEQYF; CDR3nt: TGTGCCAGCAGCTTAGTCGACAGGGGGCCTTACGAGCAGTACTTC
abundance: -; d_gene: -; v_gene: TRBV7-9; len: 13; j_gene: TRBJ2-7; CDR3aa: CASSPPGAYEQYF; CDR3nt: TGTGCCAGCAGCCCCCCGGGGGCCTACGAGCAGTACTTC